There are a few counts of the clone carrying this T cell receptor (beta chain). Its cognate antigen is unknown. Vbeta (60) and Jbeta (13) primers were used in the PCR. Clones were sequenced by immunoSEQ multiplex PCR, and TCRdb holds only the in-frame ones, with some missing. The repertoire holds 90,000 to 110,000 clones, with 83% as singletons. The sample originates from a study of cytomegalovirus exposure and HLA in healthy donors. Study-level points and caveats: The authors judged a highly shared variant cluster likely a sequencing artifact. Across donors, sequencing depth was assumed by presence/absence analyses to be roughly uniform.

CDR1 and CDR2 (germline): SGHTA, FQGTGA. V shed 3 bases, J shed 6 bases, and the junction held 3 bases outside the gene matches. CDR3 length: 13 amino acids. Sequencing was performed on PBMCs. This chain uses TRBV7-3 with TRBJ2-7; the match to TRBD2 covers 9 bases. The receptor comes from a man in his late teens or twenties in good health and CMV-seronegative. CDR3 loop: CASSLGTSREQYF. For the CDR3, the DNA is TGTGCCAGCAGCTTGGGGACTAGCCGCGAGCAGTACTTC.